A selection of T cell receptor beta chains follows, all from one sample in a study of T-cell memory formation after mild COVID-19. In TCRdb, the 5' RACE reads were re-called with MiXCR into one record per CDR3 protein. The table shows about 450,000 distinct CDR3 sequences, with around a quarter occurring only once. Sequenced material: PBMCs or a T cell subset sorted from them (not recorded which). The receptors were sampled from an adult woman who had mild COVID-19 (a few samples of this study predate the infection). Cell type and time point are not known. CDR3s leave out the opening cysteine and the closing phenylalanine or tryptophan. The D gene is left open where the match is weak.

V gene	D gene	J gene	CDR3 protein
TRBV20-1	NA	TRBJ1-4	SARDLGRPNEKLF
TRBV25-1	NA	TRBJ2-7	ASSDFFEQY
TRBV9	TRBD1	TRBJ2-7	ASSVTGQWTEQY
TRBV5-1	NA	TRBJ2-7	ASSEAGTVSYEQY
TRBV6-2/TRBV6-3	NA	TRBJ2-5	ASSYGGVTETQY
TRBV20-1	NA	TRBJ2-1	SARAHLILARNEQF
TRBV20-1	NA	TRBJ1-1	SASPSRAF
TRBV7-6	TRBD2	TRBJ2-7	ASSLGTSGGHEQY
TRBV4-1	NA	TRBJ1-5	ASSPLGFQPQH
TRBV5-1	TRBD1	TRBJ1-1	ASSTWTGGYTEAF
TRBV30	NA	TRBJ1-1	AWSVGRAGTEAF
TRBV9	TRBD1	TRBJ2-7	ASSVGTGGTYEQY
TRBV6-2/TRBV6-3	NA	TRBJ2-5	AREDTWASETQY
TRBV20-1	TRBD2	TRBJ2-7	SAGGDYEQY
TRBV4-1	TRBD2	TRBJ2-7	ASSRGLAGALSYEQY
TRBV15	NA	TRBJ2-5	ATSRDKGETQY
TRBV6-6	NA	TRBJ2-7	ASRRWTAGGEQY
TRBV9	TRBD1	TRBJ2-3	ASSPTTGALSQY
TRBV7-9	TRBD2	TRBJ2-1	ASSFEAGRSHEQF
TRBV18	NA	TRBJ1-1	ASSPGQNTEAF
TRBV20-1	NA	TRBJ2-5	SAEGTGTYGKTQY
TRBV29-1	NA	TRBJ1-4	SVESGNNEKLF
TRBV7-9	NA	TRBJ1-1	ASSPEAARSTEAF
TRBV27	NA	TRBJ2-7	ASSWAGPTYEQY
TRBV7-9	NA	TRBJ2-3	ASSLYRGEGTDTQY
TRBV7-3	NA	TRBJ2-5	ASSPGSRQETQY
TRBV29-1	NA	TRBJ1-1	SVEFLLWQPNTEAL
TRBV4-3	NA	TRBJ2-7	ASSDLLEDEQY
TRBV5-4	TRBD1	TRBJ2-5	ASSLDRDFQETQY
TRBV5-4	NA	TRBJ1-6	ASSRGVDSPLH
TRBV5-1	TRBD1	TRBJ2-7	ASSLERGQVPEQY
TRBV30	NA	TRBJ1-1	AWSMGPTTEAF
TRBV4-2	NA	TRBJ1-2	ASSRERYGYT
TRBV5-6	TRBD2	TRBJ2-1	ASSDDWRGIYNEQF
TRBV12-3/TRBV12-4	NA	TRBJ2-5	ASSLFSRPTHQETQY
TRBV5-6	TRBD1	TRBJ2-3	ASSAGTGANTDTQY
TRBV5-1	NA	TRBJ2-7	ASSESGMIEQY
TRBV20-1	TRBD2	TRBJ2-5	SASPRAGGYQETQY
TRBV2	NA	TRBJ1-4	ASRVVGGTNEKLF
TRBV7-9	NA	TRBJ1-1	ASSLTVRGTEAF
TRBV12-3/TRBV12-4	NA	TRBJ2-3	ASSLEYLGTTLGTQY
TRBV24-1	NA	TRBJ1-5	ATSGTRVEG
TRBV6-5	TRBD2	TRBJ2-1	ASSYEGLAGVGEQF
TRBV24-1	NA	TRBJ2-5	ATSDPLDIGETQY
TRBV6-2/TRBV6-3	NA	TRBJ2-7	ASRRGVSYEQY